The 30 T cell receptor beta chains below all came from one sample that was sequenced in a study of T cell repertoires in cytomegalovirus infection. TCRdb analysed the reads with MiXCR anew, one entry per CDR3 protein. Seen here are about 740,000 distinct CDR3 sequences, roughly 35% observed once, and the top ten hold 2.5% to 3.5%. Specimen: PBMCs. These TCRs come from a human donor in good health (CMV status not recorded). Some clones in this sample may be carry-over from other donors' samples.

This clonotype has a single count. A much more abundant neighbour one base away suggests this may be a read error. The CDR3 is CASSNAVWNEQYF. The CDR3 nucleotides are TGTGCCAGCAGCAATGCGGTGTGGAACGAGCAGTACTTC. V gene TRBV7-9 combines with J gene TRBJ2-7; D unclear. Per germline, CDR1 SEHNR and CDR2 FQNEAQ (reference sequence). This CDR3 contains 13 residues. V was cut by 5 bases and J by 5 bases, with 13 bases left in between.

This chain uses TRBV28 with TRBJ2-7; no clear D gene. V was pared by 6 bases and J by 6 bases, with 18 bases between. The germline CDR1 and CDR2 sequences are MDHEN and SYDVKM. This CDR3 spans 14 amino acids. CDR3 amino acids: CASSLHGRTGEQYF. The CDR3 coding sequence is TGTGCCAGCAGCCTACACGGACGGACCGGCGAGCAGTACTTC.

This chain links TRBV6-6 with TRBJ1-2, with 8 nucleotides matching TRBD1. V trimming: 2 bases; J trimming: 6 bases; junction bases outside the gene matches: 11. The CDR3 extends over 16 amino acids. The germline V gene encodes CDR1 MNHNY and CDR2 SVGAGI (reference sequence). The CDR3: CASSYPSWDRRNGYTF. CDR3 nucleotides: TGTGCCAGCAGTTACCCCTCGTGGGACAGGCGGAATGGCTACACCTTC.

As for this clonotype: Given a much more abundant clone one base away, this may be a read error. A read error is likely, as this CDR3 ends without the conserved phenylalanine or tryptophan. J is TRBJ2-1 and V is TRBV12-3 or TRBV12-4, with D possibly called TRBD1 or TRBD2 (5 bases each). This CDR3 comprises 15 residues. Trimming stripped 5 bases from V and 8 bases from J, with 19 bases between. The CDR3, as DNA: TGTGCCAGCAGTGCCCAGGGACCGCTAGGCTATGAGCAGTTCTGC. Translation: CASSAQGPLGYEQFC.

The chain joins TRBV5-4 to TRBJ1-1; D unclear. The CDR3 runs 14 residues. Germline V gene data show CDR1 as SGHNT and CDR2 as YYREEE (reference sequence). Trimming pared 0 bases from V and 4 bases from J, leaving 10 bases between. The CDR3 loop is CASSLARVGTEAFF. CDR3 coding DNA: TGTGCCAGCAGCTTGGCCCGGGTGGGCACTGAAGCTTTCTTT. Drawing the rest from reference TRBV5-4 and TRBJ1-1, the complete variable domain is ETGVTQSPTHLIKTRGQQVTLRCSSQSGHNTVSWYQQALGQGPQFIFQYYREEENGRGNFPPRFSGLQFPNYSSELNVNALELDDSALYLCASSLARVGTEAFFGQGTRLTVV.

DNA of the CDR3: TGTGCCAGCAGCCCGGACGTCTATAATTCACCCCTCCACTTT. The encoded protein is CASSPDVYNSPLHF. This chain links TRBV5-3 with TRBJ1-6; D unresolved. TRBV5-3 is annotated as an ORF whose role is uncertain. CDR3 length: 14 amino acids. V shed 8 bases and J shed 3 bases, with 12 bases lying between them.

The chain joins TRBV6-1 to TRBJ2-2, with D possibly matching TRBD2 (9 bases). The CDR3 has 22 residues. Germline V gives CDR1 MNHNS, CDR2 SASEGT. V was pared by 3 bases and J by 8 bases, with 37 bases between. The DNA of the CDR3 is TGTGCCAGCAGTGAGAAGATCCAGGACAGGGCGGACACTAGCGGGCCTAGGGGGGAGCTGTTTTTT. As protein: CASSEKIQDRADTSGPRGELFF.

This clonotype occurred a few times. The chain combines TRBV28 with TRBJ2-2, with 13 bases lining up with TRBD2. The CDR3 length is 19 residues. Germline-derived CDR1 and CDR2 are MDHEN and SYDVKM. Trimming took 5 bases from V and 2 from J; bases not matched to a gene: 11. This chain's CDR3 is CASSLTGTSGTGNTGELFF. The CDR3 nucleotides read TGTGCCAGCAGTCTAACCGGGACTAGCGGGACTGGCAACACCGGGGAGCTGTTTTTT.

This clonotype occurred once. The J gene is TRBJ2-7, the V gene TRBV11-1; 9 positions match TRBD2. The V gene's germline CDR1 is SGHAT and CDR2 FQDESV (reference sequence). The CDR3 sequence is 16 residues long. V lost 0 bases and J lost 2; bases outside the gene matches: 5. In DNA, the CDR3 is TGTGCCAGCAGCTTAGCGTCTAGCGGGATACCCTACGAGCAGTACTTC. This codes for CASSLASSGIPYEQYF.

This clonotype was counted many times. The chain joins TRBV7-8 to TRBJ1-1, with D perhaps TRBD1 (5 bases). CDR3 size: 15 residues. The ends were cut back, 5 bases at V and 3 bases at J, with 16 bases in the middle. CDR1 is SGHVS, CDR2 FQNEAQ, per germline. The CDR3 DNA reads TGTGCCAGCAGCGAGAGGGACCGCTTATACACTGAAGCTTTCTTT. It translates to CASSERDRLYTEAFF.

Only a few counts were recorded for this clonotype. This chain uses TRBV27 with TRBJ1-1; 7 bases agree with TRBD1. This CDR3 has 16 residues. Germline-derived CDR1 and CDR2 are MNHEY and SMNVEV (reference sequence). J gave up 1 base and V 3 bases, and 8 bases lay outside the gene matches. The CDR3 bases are TGTGCCAGCAGTTTCCTTTCGACAGGGCGGAACACTGAAGCTTTCTTT. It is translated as CASSFLSTGRNTEAFF.

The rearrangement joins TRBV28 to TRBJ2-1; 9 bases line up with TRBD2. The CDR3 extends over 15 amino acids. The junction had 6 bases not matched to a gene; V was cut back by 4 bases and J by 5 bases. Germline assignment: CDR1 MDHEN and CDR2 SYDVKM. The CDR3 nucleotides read TGTGCCAGCAGTTCCGCGGGGGGGCGGAACAATGAGCAGTTCTTC. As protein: CASSSAGGRNNEQFF.

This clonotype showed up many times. The CDR3 nucleotides are TGTGCCAGCAGCCCCGGGACAGGGCGAGGCTACACCTTC. It is translated as CASSPGTGRGYTF. The V gene is TRBV28, the J gene TRBJ1-2, with 9 bases matching TRBD1. The CDR3 consists of 13 residues. Unmatched junction bases numbered 7, after V lost 6 bases and J lost 8 bases. Germline CDR1 is MDHEN and CDR2 is SYDVKM.

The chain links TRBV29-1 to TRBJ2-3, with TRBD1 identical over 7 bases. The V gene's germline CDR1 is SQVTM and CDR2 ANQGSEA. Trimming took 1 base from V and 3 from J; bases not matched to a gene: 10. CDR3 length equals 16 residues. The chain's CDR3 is CSVEGFRGKNTDTQYF. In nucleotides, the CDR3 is TGCAGCGTTGAAGGTTTCAGGGGGAAGAATACAGATACGCAGTATTTT.

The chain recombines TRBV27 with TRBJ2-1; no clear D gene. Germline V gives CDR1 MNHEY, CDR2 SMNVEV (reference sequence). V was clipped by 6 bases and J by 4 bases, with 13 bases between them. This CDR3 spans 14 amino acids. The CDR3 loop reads CASSPAGPYNEQFF. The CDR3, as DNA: TGTGCCAGCAGCCCCGCCGGGCCTTACAATGAGCAGTTCTTC.

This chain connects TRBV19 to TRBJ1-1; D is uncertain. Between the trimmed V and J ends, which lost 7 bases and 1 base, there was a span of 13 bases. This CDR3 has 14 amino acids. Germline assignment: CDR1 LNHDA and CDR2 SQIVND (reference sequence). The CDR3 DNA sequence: TGTGCCAGTAACCCTCGACGGAAGAACACTGAAGCTTTCTTT. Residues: CASNPRRKNTEAFF.

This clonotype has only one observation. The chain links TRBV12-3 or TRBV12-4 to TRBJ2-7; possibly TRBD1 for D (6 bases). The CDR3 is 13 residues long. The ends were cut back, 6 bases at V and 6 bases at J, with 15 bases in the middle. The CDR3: CASSYRDGGEQYF. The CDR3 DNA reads TGTGCCAGCAGCTACAGGGATGGTGGCGAGCAGTACTTC.

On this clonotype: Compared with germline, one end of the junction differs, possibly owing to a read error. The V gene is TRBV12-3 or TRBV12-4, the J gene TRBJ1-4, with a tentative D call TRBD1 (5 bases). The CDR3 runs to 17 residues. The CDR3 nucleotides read TGTGCCAGCAGTCTAGCCCTCACACATGGGGCAAATGAAAAACTGTTTTTT. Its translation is CASSLALTHGANEKLFF.

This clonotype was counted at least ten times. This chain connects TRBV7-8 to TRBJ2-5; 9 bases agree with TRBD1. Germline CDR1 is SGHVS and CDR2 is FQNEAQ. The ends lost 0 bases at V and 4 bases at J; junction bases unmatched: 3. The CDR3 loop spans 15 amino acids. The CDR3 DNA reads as TGTGCCAGCAGCTTAGCGGGACAGGGTACAGAGACCCAGTACTTC. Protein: CASSLAGQGTETQYF.

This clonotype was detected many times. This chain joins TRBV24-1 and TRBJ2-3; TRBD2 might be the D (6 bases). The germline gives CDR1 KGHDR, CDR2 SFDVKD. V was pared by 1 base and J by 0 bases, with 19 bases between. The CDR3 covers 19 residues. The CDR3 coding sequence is TGTGCCACCAGTGATTTAAGAACGGGGGTGGGATCTAGCACAGATACGCAGTATTTT. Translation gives CATSDLRTGVGSSTDTQYF.

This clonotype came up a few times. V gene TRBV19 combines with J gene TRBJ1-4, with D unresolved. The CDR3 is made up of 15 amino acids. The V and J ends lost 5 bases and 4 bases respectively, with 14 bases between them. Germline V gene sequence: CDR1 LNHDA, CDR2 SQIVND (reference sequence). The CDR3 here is CASSLNRAYNEKLFF. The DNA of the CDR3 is TGTGCCAGTAGTCTAAACCGGGCCTATAATGAAAAACTGTTTTTT.

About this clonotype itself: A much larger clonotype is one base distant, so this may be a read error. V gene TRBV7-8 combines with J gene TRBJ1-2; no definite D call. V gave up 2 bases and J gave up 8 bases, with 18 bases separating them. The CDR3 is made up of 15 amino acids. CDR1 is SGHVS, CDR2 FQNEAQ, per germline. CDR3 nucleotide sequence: TGTGCCAGCAGCTTACGCGAGGAAGCCCCCCGCGGCTACACCTTC. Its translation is CASSLREEAPRGYTF.

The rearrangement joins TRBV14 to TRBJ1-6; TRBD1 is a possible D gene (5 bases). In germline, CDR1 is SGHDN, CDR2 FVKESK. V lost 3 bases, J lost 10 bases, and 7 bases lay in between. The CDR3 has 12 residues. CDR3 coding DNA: TGTGCCAGCAGCCACTGGGGGTCACCCCTCCACTTT. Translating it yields CASSHWGSPLHF. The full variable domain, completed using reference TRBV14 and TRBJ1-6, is EAGVTQFPSHSVIEKGQTVTLRCDPISGHDNLYWYRRVMGKEIKFLLHFVKESKQDESGMPNNRFLAERTGGTYSTLKVQPAELEDSGVYFCASSHWGSPLHFGNGTRLTVT.

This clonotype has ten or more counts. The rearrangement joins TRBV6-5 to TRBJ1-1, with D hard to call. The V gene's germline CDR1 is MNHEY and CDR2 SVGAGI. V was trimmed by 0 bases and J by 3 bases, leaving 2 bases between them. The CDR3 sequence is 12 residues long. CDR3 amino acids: CASSYSDTEAFF. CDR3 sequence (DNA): TGTGCCAGCAGTTACTCCGACACTGAAGCTTTCTTT.

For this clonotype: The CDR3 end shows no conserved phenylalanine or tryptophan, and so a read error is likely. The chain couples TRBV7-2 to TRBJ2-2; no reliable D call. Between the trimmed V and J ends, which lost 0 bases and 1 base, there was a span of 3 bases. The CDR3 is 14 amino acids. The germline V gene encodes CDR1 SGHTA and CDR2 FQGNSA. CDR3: CASSLAENTGELFV. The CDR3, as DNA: TGTGCCAGCAGCTTAGCGGAGAACACCGGGGAGCTGTTTGTT.

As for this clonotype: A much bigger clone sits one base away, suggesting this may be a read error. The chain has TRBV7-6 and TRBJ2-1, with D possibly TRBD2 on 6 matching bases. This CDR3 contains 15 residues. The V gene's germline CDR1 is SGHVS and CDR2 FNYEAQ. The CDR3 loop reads CASILIGGTYNEQFF. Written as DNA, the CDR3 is TGTGCCAGCATCTTAATCGGGGGTACCTACAATGAGCAGTTCTTC.

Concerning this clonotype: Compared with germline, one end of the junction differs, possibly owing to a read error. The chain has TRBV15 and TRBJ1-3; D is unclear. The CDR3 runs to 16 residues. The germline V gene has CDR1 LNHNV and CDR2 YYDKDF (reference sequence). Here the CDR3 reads CATSRATPGSGNPIYF. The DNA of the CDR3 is TGTGCCACCAGCAGAGCCACACCGGGCTCTGGAAACCCCATATATTTT.

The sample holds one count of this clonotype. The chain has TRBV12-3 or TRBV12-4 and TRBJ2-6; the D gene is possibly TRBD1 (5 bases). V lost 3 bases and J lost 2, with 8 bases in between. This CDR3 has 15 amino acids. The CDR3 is CASSFQGPGANVLTF. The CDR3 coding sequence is TGTGCCAGCAGTTTTCAGGGCCCTGGGGCCAACGTCCTGACTTTC.

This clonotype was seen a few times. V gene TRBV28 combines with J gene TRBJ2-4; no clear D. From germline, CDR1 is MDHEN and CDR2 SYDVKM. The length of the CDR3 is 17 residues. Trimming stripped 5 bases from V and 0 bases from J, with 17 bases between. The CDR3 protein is CASSLTSLGQAKNIQYF. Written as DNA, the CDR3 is TGTGCCAGCAGTCTTACTTCGTTAGGGCAAGCCAAAAACATTCAGTACTTC.

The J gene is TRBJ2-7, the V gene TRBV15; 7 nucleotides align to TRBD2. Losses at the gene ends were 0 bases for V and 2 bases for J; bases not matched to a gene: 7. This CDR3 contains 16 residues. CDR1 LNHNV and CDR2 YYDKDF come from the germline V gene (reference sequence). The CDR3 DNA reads TGTGCCACCAGCAGAGAACGGGGGGAGGGCCCCTACGAGCAGTACTTC. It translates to CATSRERGEGPYEQYF.